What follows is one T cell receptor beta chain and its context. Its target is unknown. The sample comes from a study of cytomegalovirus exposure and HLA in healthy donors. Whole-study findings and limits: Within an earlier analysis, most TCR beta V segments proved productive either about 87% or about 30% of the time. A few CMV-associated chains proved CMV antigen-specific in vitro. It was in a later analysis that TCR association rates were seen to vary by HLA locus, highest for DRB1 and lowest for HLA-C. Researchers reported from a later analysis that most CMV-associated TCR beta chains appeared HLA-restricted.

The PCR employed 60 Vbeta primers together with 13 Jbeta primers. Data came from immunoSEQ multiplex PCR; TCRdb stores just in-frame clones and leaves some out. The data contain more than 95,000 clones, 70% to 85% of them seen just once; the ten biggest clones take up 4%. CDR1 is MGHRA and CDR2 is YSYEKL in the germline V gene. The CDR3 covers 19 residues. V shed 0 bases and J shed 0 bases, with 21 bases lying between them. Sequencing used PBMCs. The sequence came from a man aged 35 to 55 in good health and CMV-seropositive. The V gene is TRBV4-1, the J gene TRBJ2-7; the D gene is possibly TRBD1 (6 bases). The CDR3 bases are TGCGCCAGCAGCCAAGATCCCCCAAACATGGGGGCCCTCTCCTACGAGCAGTACTTC. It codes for CASSQDPPNMGALSYEQYF.